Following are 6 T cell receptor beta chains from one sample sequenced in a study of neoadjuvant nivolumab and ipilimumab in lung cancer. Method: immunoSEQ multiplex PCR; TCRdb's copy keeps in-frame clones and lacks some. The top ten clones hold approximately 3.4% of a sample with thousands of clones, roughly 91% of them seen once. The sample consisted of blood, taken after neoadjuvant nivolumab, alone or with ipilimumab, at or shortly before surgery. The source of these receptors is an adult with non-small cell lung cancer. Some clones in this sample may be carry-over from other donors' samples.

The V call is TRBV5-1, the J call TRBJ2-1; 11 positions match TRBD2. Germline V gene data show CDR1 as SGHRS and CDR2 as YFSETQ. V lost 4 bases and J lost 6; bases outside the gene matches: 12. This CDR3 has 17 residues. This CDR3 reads CASSPDPLAGVLNEQFF. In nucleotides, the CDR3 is TGCGCCAGCAGCCCTGACCCACTAGCGGGAGTACTCAATGAGCAGTTCTTC.

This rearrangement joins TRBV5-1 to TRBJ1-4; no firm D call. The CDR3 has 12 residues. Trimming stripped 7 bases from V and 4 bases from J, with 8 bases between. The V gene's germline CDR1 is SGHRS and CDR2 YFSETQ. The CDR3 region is CASHSNNEKLFF. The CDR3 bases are TGCGCCAGCCACTCCAATAATGAAAAACTGTTTTTT.

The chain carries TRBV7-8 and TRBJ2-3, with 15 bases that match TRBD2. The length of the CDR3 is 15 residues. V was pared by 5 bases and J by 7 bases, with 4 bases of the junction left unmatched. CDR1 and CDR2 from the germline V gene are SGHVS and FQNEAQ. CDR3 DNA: TGTGCCAGCAGCATAGGACTAGCGGGAGGGAATACGCAGTATTTT. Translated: CASSIGLAGGNTQYF.

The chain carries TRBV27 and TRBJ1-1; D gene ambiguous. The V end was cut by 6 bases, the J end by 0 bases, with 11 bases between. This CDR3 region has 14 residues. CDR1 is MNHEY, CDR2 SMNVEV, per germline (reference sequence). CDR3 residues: CASSLAGLNTEAFF. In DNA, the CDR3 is TGTGCCAGCAGCCTGGCCGGGTTGAACACTGAAGCTTTCTTT.

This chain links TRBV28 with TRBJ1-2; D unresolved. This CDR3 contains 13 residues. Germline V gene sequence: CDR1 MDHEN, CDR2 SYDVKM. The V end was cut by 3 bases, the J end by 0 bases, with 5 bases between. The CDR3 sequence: CASSLGTNYGYTF. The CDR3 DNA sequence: TGTGCCAGCAGTTTGGGAACTAACTATGGCTACACCTTC.

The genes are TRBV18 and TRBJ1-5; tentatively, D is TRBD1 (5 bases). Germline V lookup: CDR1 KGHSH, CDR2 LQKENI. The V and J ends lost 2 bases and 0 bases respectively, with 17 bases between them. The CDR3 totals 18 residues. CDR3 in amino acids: CASSPGPQGGYSNQPQHF. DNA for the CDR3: TGTGCCAGCTCACCAGGCCCGCAGGGAGGTTATAGCAATCAGCCCCAGCATTTT.